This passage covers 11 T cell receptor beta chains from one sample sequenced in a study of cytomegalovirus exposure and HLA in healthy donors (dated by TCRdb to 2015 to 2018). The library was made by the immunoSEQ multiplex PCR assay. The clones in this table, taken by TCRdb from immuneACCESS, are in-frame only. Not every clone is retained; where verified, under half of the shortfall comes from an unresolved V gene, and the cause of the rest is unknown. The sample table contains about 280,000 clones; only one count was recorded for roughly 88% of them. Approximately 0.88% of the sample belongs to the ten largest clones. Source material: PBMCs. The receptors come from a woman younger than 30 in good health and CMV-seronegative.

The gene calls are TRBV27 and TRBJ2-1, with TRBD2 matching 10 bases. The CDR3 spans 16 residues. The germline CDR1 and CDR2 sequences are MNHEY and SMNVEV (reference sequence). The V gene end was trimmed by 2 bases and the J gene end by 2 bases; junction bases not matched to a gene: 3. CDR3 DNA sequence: TGTGCCAGCAGTTTAGCTAGCGGGAGAGCCTACAATGAGCAGTTCTTC. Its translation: CASSLASGRAYNEQFF.

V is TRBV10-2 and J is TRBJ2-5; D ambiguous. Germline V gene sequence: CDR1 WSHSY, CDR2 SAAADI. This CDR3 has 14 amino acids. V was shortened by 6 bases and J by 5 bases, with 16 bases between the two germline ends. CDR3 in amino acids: CASSRSRGLETQYF. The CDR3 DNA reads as TGCGCCAGCAGCCGGTCGAGAGGTCTGGAGACCCAGTACTTC.

CDR3 bases: TGCGCCAGCAGCCCGACAGGGGGCGCGTATGGCTACACCTTC. Translated: CASSPTGGAYGYTF. This rearrangement joins TRBV4-1 to TRBJ1-2, with TRBD1 matching 10 bases. The CDR3 runs 14 residues. The germline V gene has CDR1 MGHRA and CDR2 YSYEKL. The V gene end was trimmed by 4 bases and the J gene end by 5 bases; junction bases not matched to a gene: 4.

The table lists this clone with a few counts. In nucleotides, the CDR3 is TGTGCCAGCAGTATCGTGGGGACAACTAACTATGGCTACACCTTC. Its translation is CASSIVGTTNYGYTF. The chain joins TRBV27 to TRBJ1-2; tentatively, D is TRBD1 (6 bases). The CDR3 spans 15 residues. Germline-derived CDR1 and CDR2 are MNHEY and SMNVEV (reference sequence). V was shortened by 5 bases and J by 0 bases, with 13 bases between the two germline ends.

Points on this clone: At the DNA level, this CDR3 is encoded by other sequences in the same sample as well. The CDR3: CASSPNQETQYF. DNA of the CDR3: TGTGCCAGCTCACCCAACCAAGAGACCCAGTACTTC. The J gene is TRBJ2-5, the V gene TRBV18, with D unresolved. Trimming removed 3 bases from V and 0 bases from J, with 2 bases in between. Germline V gene data show CDR1 as KGHSH and CDR2 as LQKENI. This CDR3 has 12 residues.

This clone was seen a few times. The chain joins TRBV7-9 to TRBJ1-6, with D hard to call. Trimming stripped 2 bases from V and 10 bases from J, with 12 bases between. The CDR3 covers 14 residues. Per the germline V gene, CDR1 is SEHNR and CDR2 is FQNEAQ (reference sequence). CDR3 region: CASSLKPSGSPLHF. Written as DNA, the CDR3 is TGTGCCAGCAGCTTAAAGCCCAGCGGATCACCCCTCCACTTT. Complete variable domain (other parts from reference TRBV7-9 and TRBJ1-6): DTGVSQNPRHKITKRGQNVTFRCDPISEHNRLYWYRQTLGQGPEFLTYFQNEAQLEKSRLLSDRFSAERPKGSFSTLEIQRTEQGDSAMYLCASSLKPSGSPLHFGNGTRLTVT.

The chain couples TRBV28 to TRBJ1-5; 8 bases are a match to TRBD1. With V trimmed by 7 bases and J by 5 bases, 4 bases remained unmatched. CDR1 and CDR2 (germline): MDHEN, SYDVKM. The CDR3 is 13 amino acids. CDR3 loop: CASTSTGDQPQHF. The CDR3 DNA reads TGTGCCAGCACTTCGACAGGGGATCAGCCCCAGCATTTT.

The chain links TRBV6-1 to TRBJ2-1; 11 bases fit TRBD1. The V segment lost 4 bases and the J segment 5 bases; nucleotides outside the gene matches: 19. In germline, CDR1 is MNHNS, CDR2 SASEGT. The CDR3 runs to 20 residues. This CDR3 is CASSGGLRDRGYSGDNEQFF. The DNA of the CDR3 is TGTGCCAGCAGTGGGGGCCTCCGGGACAGGGGGTATTCCGGAGACAATGAGCAGTTCTTC.

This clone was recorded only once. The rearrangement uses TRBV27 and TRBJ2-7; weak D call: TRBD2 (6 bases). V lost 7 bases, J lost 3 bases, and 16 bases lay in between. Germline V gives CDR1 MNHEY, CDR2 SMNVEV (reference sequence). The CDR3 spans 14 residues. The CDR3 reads CASMASGPIYEQYF. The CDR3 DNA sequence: TGTGCCAGCATGGCCAGCGGGCCAATCTACGAGCAGTACTTC.

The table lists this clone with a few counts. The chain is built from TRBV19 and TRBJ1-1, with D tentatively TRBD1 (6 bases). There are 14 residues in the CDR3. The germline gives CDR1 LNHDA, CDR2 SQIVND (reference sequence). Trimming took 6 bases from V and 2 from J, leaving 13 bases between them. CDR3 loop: CASRPYRENTEAFF. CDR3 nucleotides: TGTGCCAGTAGACCATACAGGGAAAACACTGAAGCTTTCTTT.

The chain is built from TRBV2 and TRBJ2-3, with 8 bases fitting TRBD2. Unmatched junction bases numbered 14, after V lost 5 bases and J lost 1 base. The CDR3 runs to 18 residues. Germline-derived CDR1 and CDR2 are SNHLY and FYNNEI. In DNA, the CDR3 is TGTGCCAGCAGTTTCCGGGGGGGACGGGGAGGTGGCACAGATACGCAGTATTTT. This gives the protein CASSFRGGRGGGTDTQYF.